Sequencing of this T cell receptor beta chain was carried out in a study of shared clonotypes between healthy human individuals. Whole-study context: For every donor, three CD4 naive, three CD4 memory, two CD8 naive and one CD8 memory plates were used.

The assay was carried out at the deep level. Some clones are missing from TCRdb's copy, which holds only in-frame ones; the method was immunoSEQ multiplex PCR. The sample shows under 1,100,000 clones, about 75% of them seen only once. Whole-study results and caveats: Naive subsets typically showed greater estimated richness than memory subsets.

V shed 5 bases, J shed 4 bases, and the junction held 9 bases outside the gene matches. The CDR3 covers 15 residues. Germline loops: CDR1 SEHNR, CDR2 FQNEAQ (reference sequence). This clone turned up a few times. Its antigen remains unknown. The specimen was memory CD4+ T cells sorted from blood. Subset: CD45RA-negative fraction. The J gene is TRBJ2-3, the V gene TRBV7-9; 7 bases are a match to TRBD1. This clonotype was sampled from a man aged 18 to 30 in good health. In DNA, the CDR3 is TGTGCCAGCAGCAACAACCAGGGGGAAGCAGATACGCAGTATTTT. Encoded protein: CASSNNQGEADTQYF.